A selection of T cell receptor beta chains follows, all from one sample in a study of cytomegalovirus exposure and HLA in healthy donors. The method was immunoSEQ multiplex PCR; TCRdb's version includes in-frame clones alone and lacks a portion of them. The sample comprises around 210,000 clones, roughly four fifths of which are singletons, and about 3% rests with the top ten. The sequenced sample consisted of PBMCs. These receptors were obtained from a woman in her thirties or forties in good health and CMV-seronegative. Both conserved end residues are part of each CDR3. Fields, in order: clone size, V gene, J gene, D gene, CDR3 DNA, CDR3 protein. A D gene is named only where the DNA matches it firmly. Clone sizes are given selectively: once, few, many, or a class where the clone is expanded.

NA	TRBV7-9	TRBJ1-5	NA	TGTGCCAGCAGCTTCTCAGGGTCTAGCAATCAGCCCCAGCATTTT	CASSFSGSSNQPQHF
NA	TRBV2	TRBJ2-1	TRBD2	TGTGCCAGCAGTACACCGAGGGAGGGAGTAGACTCTTGGCGTGAGCAGTTCTTC	CASSTPREGVDSWREQFF
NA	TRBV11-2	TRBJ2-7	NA	TGTGCCAGCAGCCCCTCCGGGGTATCCTACGAGCAGTACTTC	CASSPSGVSYEQYF
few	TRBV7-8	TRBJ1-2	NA	TGTGCCAGCAGCTTGACAGAGAACTATGGCTACACCTTC	CASSLTENYGYTF
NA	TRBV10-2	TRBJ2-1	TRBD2	TGCGCCAGCAGGAAGGGACTAGCGGGAGTCAATGAGCAGTTCTTC	CASRKGLAGVNEQFF
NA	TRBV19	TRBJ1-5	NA	TGTGCCAGTACCCAACCGCCAACTGGTACGATCCATTTT	CASTQPPTGTIHF
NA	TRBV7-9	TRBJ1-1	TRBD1	TGTGCCAGCAGCTTAGACCCGACAGGGGGCTCAATGAACACTGAAGCTTTCTTT	CASSLDPTGGSMNTEAFF
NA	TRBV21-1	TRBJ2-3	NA	TGTGCCACAAACAGGGGGCGCCTTTTAACAGATACGCAGTATTTT	CATNRGRLLTDTQYF
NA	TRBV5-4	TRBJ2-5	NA	TGTGCCAGCAGCTCAGGGCAGGGTCGAGAGACCCAGTACTTC	CASSSGQGRETQYF
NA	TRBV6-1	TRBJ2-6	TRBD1	TGTGCCAGCAGTGACCGGACAGGGGCAGGAGGGGCCAACGTCCTGACTTTC	CASSDRTGAGGANVLTF
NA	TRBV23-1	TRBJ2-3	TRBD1	TGCGCCAGCAACGTAATAGCGAGCAGGGGGCGTTCAGATACGCAGTATTTT	CASNVIASRGRSDTQYF
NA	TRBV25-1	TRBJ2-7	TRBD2	TGTGCCAGCAGTGATGGACTAGCGGGGACTCTCAGGGGGGAGCAGTACTTC	CASSDGLAGTLRGEQYF
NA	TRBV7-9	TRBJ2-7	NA	TGTGCCAGCAGCCCGCGATCCTCCTACGAGCAGTACTTC	CASSPRSSYEQYF
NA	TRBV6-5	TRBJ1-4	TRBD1	TGTGCCAGCAGTCCTACAGGGGGAGGTGAAAAACTGTTTTTT	CASSPTGGGEKLFF
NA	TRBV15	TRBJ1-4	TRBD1	TGTGCCACCAGCCGGGGGTTGACAGGGGGCGATGAAAAACTGTTTTTT	CATSRGLTGGDEKLFF
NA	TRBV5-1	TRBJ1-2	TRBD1	TGCGCCAGCAGCTTGGGAGGGACAGGGTCTAATAACTATGGCTACACCTTC	CASSLGGTGSNNYGYTF
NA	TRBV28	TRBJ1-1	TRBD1	TGTGCCAGCAGCGCAGGGGGACGGGCGAACACTGAAGCTTTCTTT	CASSAGGRANTEAFF
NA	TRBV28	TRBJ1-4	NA	TGTGCCAGCAGTTCCCCGGGGGGCAGGGGAACAACTAATGAAAAACTGTTTTTT	CASSSPGGRGTTNEKLFF
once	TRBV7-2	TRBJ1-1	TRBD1	TGTGCCAGCAGCGCGGGACAGAGGAACACTGAAGCTTTCTTT	CASSAGQRNTEAFF
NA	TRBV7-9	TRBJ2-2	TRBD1	TGTGCCAGCACCTTAGGGGGACAGTACACCGGGGAGCTGTTTTTT	CASTLGGQYTGELFF
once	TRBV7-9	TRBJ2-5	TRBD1	TGTTCCAGCAGCTTAGGGGACAGGGGAGAGTACTTC	CSSSLGDRGEYF
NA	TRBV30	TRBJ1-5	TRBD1	TGTGCCTGGAGTGTACAAGGGGGCGGTCAGCCCCAGCATTTT	CAWSVQGGGQPQHF
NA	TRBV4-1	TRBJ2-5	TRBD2	TGCGCCAGCAGCCAACGGCTAGCGGGATTAAGGCGCCAAGAGACCCAGTACTTC	CASSQRLAGLRRQETQYF
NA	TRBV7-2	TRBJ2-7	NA	TGTGCCAGCAGCCAGCGGGCCAGTATCTACGAGCAGTACTTC	CASSQRASIYEQYF
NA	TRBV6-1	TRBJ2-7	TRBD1	TGTGCCAGCAGTGAAGCTATAGTAGGGACAGGGGCCTACGAGCAGTACTTC	CASSEAIVGTGAYEQYF
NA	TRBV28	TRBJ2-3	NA	TGTGCCACCAACAGTTTAGTTGGGGGCGGCACAGATACGCAGTATTTT	CATNSLVGGGTDTQYF
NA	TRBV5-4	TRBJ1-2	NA	TGTGCCAGCAGCCCGATCAGGCAGGGCTATGGCTACACCTTC	CASSPIRQGYGYTF
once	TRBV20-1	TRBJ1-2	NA	TGCAGTGCTAGTGGAGGGGGCTACACCTTC	CSASGGGYTF
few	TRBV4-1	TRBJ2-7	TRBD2	TGCGCCAGCAGCCAAGCAGACTTCTTAGCGGGAGGGCAATACGAGCAGTACTTC	CASSQADFLAGGQYEQYF
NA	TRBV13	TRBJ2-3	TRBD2	TGTGCCAGCAGCCTACTAGCGGAAACGCCGATAGCAGATACGCAGTATTTT	CASSLLAETPIADTQYF
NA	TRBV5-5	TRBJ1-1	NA	TGTGCCAGCAGCCCTGGGGGGGGGCAGTTGAACACTGAAGCTTTCTTT	CASSPGGGQLNTEAFF
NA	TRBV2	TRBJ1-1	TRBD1	TGTGCCAGCAGTGGACAGGGCAACACTGAAGCTTTCTTT	CASSGQGNTEAFF
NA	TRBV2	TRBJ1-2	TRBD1	TGTGCCAGCACTTACCACCCTGCAGGGGGTTTAGGCTACACCTTC	CASTYHPAGGLGYTF
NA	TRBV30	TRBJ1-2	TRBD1	TGTGCCTGGAGTGAGGGGGCCGGCTATGGCTACACCTTC	CAWSEGAGYGYTF
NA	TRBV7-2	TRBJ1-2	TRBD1	TGTGCCAGCAGCTGGGGACAGCACAGCAGGTCGGGAGGCTACACCTTC	CASSWGQHSRSGGYTF
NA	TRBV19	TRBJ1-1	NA	TGTGCCAGTGGAACCGGGACACAAGCTTTCTTT	CASGTGTQAFF
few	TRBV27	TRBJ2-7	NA	TGTGCCAGCAGTTACGGGAACTGGGACGAGCAGTACTTC	CASSYGNWDEQYF
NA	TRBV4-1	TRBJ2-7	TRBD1	TGCGCCAGCAGCCTTGTCGTGGGACAGTTCTCCTACGAGCAGTACTTC	CASSLVVGQFSYEQYF
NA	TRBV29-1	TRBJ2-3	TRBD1	TGCAGCGTTGAAGCGACAGGGTCGCCAGATACGCAGTATTTT	CSVEATGSPDTQYF
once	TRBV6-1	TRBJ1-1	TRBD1	TGTGCCAGCAGTGTAACAGGGGTCACTGAAGCTTTCTTT	CASSVTGVTEAFF
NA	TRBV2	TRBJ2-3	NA	TGTGCCAGCAGTCCCTCGGCAGATACGCAGTATTTT	CASSPSADTQYF
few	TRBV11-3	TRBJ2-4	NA	TGTGCCAGCAGCCGAGGCATCAGGGGAGAAGGGAAAAACATTCAGTACTTC	CASSRGIRGEGKNIQYF
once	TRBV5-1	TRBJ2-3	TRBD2	TGCGCCAGCAGCGGACTAGCGGGGCTTAGCACAGATACGCAGTATTTT	CASSGLAGLSTDTQYF
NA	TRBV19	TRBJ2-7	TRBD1	TGTGCCAGTAGTAACCGGGACAGGGTGAACCAGCAGTACTTC	CASSNRDRVNQQYF
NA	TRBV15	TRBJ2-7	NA	TGTGCCACCAGGCCGGGACTTCCTCCTGGCGAGCAGTACTTC	CATRPGLPPGEQYF
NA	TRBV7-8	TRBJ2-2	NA	TGTGCCAGCAGCCGAAAGACTAGACTGGGCACCGGGGAGCTGTTTTTT	CASSRKTRLGTGELFF
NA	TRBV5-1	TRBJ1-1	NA	TGCGCCAGCAGGGGTGAACAGGGGAACACTGAAGCTTTCTTT	CASRGEQGNTEAFF
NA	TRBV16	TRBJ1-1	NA	TGTGCCAGCAGCCAATCCGGTGGAGGCACTGAAGCTTTCTTT	CASSQSGGGTEAFF
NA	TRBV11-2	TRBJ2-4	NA	TGTGCCAGCAGCCGAGGGGGCATTCAGTACTTC	CASSRGGIQYF
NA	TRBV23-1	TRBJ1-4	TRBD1	TGCGCCAGCAGTTACAGGGGGTTAATTAATGAAAAACTGTTTTTT	CASSYRGLINEKLFF
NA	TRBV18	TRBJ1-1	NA	TGTGCCAGCTCACCAGGGAGGGCGAGGACTGAAGCTTTCTTT	CASSPGRARTEAFF
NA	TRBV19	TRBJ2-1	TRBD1	TGTGCCAGTAGTTCCCACTCGGGACAGGGTTACAATGAGCAGTTCTTC	CASSSHSGQGYNEQFF
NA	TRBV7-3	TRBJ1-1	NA	TGTGCCAGCAGCCCCGGACAGCTAATGAACACTGAAGCTTTCTTT	CASSPGQLMNTEAFF
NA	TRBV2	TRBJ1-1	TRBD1	TGTGCCAGCACCCTGGGGACAGGGGGCTTCACTGAAGCTTTCTTT	CASTLGTGGFTEAFF